The 16 T cell receptor beta chains presented below share a single source sample, sequenced in a study of T cells in Graves' hyperthyroidism and ophthalmopathy. Amplified regions were TCR beta CDR3 sequences from RNA transcripts. TCR CDR3 underwent first-round RT-PCR with the HTBI primer set. In TCRdb, the multiplex PCR reads were re-called with MiXCR into one record per CDR3 protein. The sample lists 250,000 to 300,000 distinct CDR3 sequences, over 15% occurring once. Material: blood. The source is a woman aged 55-70 years with Graves' ophthalmopathy.

This clonotype has a count of ten or more. V and J are TRBV27 and TRBJ1-4; unclear D gene. From germline, CDR1 is MNHEY and CDR2 SMNVEV (reference sequence). This CDR3 contains 18 residues. V was cut by 3 bases and J by 0 bases, with 17 bases left in between. The CDR3 bases are TGTGCCAGCAGTTTCTCTTCTTTCCCAGGTGCAACTAATGAAAAACTGTTTTTT. Translation: CASSFSSFPGATNEKLFF.

This clonotype came up a few times. The J gene is TRBJ2-5, the V gene TRBV12-3 or TRBV12-4, with 8 bases fitting TRBD1. With V trimmed by 5 bases and J by 5 bases, 7 bases remained unmatched. The CDR3 length is 14 residues. The CDR3 sequence is CASSAGQGWETQYF. The CDR3 DNA reads as TGTGCCAGCAGTGCCGGACAGGGTTGGGAGACCCAGTACTTC.

In its sample, this clonotype was seen many times. The J gene is TRBJ2-1, the V gene TRBV5-1; no firm D call. Germline-derived CDR1 and CDR2 are SGHRS and YFSETQ. The CDR3 sequence is 15 residues long. V dropped 4 bases and J dropped 6 bases, with 17 bases sitting between them. The CDR3 nucleotides read TGCGCCAGCAGCCCTCAATCGGTGGCCCTCAATGAGCAGTTCTTC. Translated: CASSPQSVALNEQFF.

The sample holds many counts of this clonotype. V is TRBV12-3 or TRBV12-4 and J is TRBJ1-1; TRBD1 matches at 8 bases. This CDR3 contains 13 residues. The ends lost 6 bases at V and 4 bases at J; junction bases unmatched: 4. The CDR3 reads CASSETGVTEAFF. DNA of the CDR3: TGTGCCAGCAGCGAGACAGGGGTCACTGAAGCTTTCTTT.

This clonotype occurred many times. J is TRBJ2-2 and V is TRBV7-9; 7 bases line up with TRBD1. Germline lookup yields CDR1 SEHNR and CDR2 FQNEAQ (reference sequence). This CDR3 is built from 16 residues. V gave up 5 bases and J gave up 1 base; unmatched junction bases: 7. The CDR3 protein is CASSLDRAWNTGELFF. CDR3 in DNA: TGTGCCAGCAGCCTCGACAGGGCCTGGAACACCGGGGAGCTGTTTTTT.

This clonotype came up many times. This sequence joins TRBV9 and TRBJ1-1; D is possibly TRBD1 (5 bases). The germline gives CDR1 SGDLS, CDR2 YYNGEE. The CDR3 runs to 13 residues. V was pared by 5 bases and J by 7 bases, with 15 bases between. CDR3 sequence reads: CASSKDSSIEAFF. CDR3 coding DNA: TGTGCCAGCAGTAAAGACAGTTCTATTGAAGCTTTCTTT. Combining the CDR3 with reference TRBV9 and TRBJ1-1 gives the whole variable domain DSGVTQTPKHLITATGQRVTLRCSPRSGDLSVYWYQQSLDQGLQFLIQYYNGEERAKGNILERFSAQQFPDLHSELNLSSLELGDSALYFCASSKDSSIEAFFGQGTRLTVV.

This clonotype was recorded many times. The chain carries TRBV27 and TRBJ2-7; 12 positions agree with TRBD2. Germline V gives CDR1 MNHEY, CDR2 SMNVEV (reference sequence). There are 17 residues in the CDR3. Unmatched junction bases numbered 6, after V lost 3 bases and J lost 0 bases. DNA for the CDR3: TGTGCCAGCAGTTTGCGCTCGGGACTAGCGGGCTCCTACGAGCAGTACTTC. It encodes CASSLRSGLAGSYEQYF.

This clonotype was observed at least ten times. V gene TRBV12-3 or TRBV12-4 combines with J gene TRBJ1-1, with TRBD1 matching 9 bases. The CDR3 is 17 amino acids. With V trimmed by 6 bases and J by 7 bases, 18 bases remained unmatched. The CDR3 is CASSLIRTGDLYGEAFF. For the CDR3, the DNA is TGTGCCAGCAGCCTAATCAGGACAGGGGATCTTTACGGTGAAGCTTTCTTT.

The J gene is TRBJ2-7, the V gene TRBV5-1, with 15 bases fitting TRBD2. The CDR3 contains 16 residues. Germline V gene data show CDR1 as SGHRS and CDR2 as YFSETQ. V dropped 5 bases and J dropped 5; count of bases not matched to a gene: 8. The CDR3 here is CASSKGTSGRLDEQYF. CDR3 nucleotides: TGCGCCAGCAGTAAGGGGACTAGCGGGAGGTTAGACGAGCAGTACTTC.

The CDR3 DNA is TGTGCCAGCAGCCAAGGGGACAACCCAATGGGCTACACCTTC. Encoded protein: CASSQGDNPMGYTF. The genes are TRBV4-2 and TRBJ1-2; D may be TRBD1 (6 bases). The germline V gene has CDR1 LGHNA and CDR2 YNFKEQ. The CDR3 length is 14 residues. Trimming shortened V by 1 base and J by 8 bases, and 14 bases separated the two germline ends.

The chain employs TRBV24-1 and TRBJ2-7; 9 nucleotides line up with TRBD1. Germline lookup yields CDR1 KGHDR and CDR2 SFDVKD. The CDR3 has 15 residues. The ends lost 4 bases at V and 0 bases at J; junction bases unmatched: 3. CDR3 coding DNA: TGTGCCACCAGTGAGGGACAGGGCCCCTCCTACGAGCAGTACTTC. Residues: CATSEGQGPSYEQYF.

This clonotype was counted only a few times. This rearrangement joins TRBV10-3 to TRBJ1-2; 7 positions match TRBD1. J lost 7 bases, V lost 4 bases, and 9 bases had no gene match. The CDR3 has 14 amino acids. Germline lookup yields CDR1 ENHRY and CDR2 SYGVKD. The CDR3, as DNA: TGTGCCATCAGTGCTGCCGACAGGGATGGTGGCTACACCTTC. Residues: CAISAADRDGGYTF.

V and J are TRBV28 and TRBJ2-6; the D is unclear. Per the germline V gene, CDR1 is MDHEN and CDR2 is SYDVKM. Trimming stripped 3 bases from V and 0 bases from J, with 6 bases between. The CDR3 runs to 15 residues. This CDR3 reads CASSFLSSGANVLTF. The CDR3 nucleotides are TGTGCCAGCAGTTTTTTGAGCTCTGGGGCCAACGTCCTGACTTTC.

A few counts support this clonotype. The chain combines TRBV19 with TRBJ1-5; D gene unclear. Between the trimmed V and J ends, which lost 0 bases and 2 bases, there was a span of 5 bases. Germline assignment: CDR1 LNHDA and CDR2 SQIVND (reference sequence). This CDR3 region has 14 residues. In nucleotides, the CDR3 is TGTGCCAGTAGTATAGACGGGCGCAATCAGCCCCAGCATTTT. It encodes CASSIDGRNQPQHF.

Turning to this clonotype: This may be a read error: a much more frequent sequence differs by one nucleotide. V is TRBV27 and J is TRBJ1-1; D is ambiguous. From germline, CDR1 is MNHEY and CDR2 SMNVEV (reference sequence). The ends were cut back, 8 bases at V and 0 bases at J, with 13 bases in the middle. The CDR3 covers 14 residues. CDR3 amino acids: CASEINRLNTEAFF. CDR3 in DNA: TGTGCCAGCGAAATAAACAGACTGAACACTGAAGCTTTCTTT.

This clonotype has ten or more counts. Here the CDR3 reads CASSLTGLAGTFEQYF. In nucleotides, the CDR3 is TGTGCCAGCAGTTTAACGGGACTAGCGGGGACCTTCGAGCAGTACTTC. The V gene is TRBV28, the J gene TRBJ2-7; 13 bases map to TRBD2. The CDR3 has 16 residues. Germline lookup yields CDR1 MDHEN and CDR2 SYDVKM. The V and J ends lost 2 bases and 6 bases, in that order; junction bases with no gene match: 7.